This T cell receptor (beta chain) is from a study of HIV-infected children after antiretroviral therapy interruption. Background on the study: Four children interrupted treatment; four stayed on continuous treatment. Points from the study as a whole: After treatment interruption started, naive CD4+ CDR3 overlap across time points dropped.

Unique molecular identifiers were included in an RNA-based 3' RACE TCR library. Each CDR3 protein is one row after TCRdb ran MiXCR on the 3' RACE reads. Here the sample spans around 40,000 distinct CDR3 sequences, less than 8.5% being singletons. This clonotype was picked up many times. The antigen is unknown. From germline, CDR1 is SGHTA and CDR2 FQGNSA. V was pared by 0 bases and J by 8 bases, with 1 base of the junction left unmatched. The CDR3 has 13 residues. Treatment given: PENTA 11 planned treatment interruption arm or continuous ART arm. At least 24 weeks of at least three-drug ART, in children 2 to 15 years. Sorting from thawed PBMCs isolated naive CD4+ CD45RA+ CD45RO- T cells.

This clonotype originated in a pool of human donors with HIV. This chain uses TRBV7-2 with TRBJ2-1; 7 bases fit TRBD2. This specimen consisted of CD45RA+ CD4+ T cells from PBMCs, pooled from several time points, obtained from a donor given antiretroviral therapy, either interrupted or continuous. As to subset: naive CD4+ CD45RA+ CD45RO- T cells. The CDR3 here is CASSLAGGDEQFF. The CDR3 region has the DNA TGTGCCAGCAGCTTAGCGGGAGGGGATGAGCAGTTCTTC.